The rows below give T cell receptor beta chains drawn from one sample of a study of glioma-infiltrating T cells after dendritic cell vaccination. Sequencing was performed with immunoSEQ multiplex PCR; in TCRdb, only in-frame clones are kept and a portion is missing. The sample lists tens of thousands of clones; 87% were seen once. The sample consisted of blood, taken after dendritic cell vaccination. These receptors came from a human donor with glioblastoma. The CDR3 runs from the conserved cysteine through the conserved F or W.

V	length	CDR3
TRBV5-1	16	CASSFRQGEVREKLFF
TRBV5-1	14	CASSLGRTYNEQFF
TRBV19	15	CASSPTGQGGYGYTF
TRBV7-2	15	CASSPTASLTDTQYF
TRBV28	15	CASSSHRARGNTIYF
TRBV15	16	CATSRDQGAGNQPQHF
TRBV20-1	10	CSAERTEQFF
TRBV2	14	CASRQTGANYGYTF
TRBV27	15	CASSPDRDRAYEQYF
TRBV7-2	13	CASSLRSNQPQHF
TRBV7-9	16	CASSPTGGTYNSPLHF
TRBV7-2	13	CASSQTGTSGTFF
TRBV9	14	CASAARVGTDTQYF
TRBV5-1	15	CASSLGSSSTDTQYF
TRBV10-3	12	CAGGTTPGGYTF
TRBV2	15	CASSVRGQTTGELFF
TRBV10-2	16	CASSGSGGHSYNEQFF
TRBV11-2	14	CASTRRGAYNEQFF
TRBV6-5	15	CASSYSSGAGYEQYF
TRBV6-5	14	CASSYSSVVYGYTF
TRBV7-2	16	CASSLAGTGDTGELFF
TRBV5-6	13	CASSLTGGWGYTF
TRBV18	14	CASSQQEPGGGYTF
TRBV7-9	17	CASSLAFRGLAKNIQYF
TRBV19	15	CASSIGGQGGETQYF
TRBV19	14	CASSIAGSNQPQHF
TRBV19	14	CASSIRQGERGYTF
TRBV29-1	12	CSVAGGDEKLFF
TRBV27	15	CASSTPQAAIYEQYF
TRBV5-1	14	CASRPTTGTETQYF
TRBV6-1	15	CASSRGDRVGTEAFF
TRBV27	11	CASSLRGELFF
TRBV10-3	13	CAFRGEANTEAFF
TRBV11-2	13	CASSFLMGGEAFF
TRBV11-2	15	CASSLSPRAGNTIYF
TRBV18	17	CASSPAGTGKRGTEAFF
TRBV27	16	CATRNGLAPFYNEQFF
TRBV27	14	CASSLQGAGNTIYF
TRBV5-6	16	CASSLDGGGLQETQYF
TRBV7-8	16	CASSPPLRLAANEQFF
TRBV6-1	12	CASSEGDRAQHF
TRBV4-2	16	CASSQDATAGYNEQFF
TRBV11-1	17	CASSPGSYIRETDTQYF
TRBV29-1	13	CSVVLSSYNEQFF
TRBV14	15	CASSQDVPGNTEAFF
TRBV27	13	CASRREMWSEQFF
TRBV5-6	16	CASSSLEGARDTEAFF
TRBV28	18	CASSFTSIAVSSGNTIYF
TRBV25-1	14	CASSETGQLYGYTF
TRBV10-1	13	CASSESGGYGYTF
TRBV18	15	CASSPLEGGAYGYTF
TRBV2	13	CASSGSPLYEQYF
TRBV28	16	CASSPNRPGQGYEQYF
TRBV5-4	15	CASSLPGQQSYEQYF
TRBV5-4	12	CASSYNTDTQYF
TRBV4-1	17	CASSQGQNLEYADTQYF
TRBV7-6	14	CASSSGTDNSPLHF